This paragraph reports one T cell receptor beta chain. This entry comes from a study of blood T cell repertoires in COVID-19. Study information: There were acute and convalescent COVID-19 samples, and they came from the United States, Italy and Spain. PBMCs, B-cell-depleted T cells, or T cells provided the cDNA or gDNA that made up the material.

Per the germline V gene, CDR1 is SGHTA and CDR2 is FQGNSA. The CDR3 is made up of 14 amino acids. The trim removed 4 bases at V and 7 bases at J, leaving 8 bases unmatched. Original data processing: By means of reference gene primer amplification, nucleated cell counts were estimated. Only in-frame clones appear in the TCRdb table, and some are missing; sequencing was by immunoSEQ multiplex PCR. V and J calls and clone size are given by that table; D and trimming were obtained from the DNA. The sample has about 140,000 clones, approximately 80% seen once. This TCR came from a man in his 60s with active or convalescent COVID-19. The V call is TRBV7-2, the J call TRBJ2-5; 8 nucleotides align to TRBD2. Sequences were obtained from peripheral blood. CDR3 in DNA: TGTGCCAGCAGCTGGGGCGGGGGGCTAGGGACCCAGTACTTC. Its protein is CASSWGGGLGTQYF.